This T cell receptor beta chain was recorded in a study of T-cell reconstitution after alpha-beta-depleted transplantation in children. This sample's TCRbeta library carried unique molecular identifier barcodes. Each CDR3 protein is one row after TCRdb ran MiXCR on the PCR reads. The sample shows a few hundred thousand distinct CDR3 sequences, 10% of them seen only once. The V end was cut by 3 bases, the J end by 1 base, with 7 bases between. The CDR3 runs 13 residues. Germline CDR1 is LGHNA and CDR2 is YNFKEQ. This clonotype has more than one count but fewer than ten. This sequence was found in a human donor who donated a stem cell graft to a child with acute lymphoblastic leukemia. The sequences come from PBMCs from the stem cell graft donor, collected from the stem cell graft. The gene calls are TRBV4-2 and TRBJ2-7, with D perhaps TRBD1 (5 bases). The chain's CDR3 is CASSQTVSYEQYF. As DNA, the CDR3 is TGTGCCAGCAGCCAGACAGTTTCCTACGAGCAGTACTTC.